Listed below are T cell receptor beta chains from one sample, sequenced in a study of blood T cell repertoires in COVID-19. Libraries were prepared by immunoSEQ multiplex PCR; TCRdb keeps only in-frame clonotypes and omits some of them. This repertoire shows approximately 200,000 clones, around 90% found once; its top ten account for less than 1.5%. Input material: PBMCs or T cells enriched from blood (not recorded which). The receptors stem from a man aged 25-40 years who had recovered from COVID-19. The CDR3 runs from the conserved cysteine through the conserved F or W.

V	J	CDR3
TRBV11-2	TRBJ1-2	CASGRTGQQNYGYTF
TRBV5-5	TRBJ2-1	CASSLRFGGSYNEQFF
TRBV7-6	TRBJ1-2	CASSARLGYTF
TRBV6-2/TRBV6-3	TRBJ2-2	CASSSEGASGELFF
TRBV29-1	TRBJ1-2	CSIRAAGIGLGPNYGYTF
TRBV10-2	TRBJ2-2	CASSEWLAGVIVGELFF
TRBV12-3/TRBV12-4	TRBJ1-6	CASRPRGDSPLHF
TRBV4-1	TRBJ1-1	CASSQVQAPGGAFF
TRBV2	TRBJ2-5	CASSPGRIAGVPETQYF
TRBV9	TRBJ2-3	CASSVAGSPTDTQYF
TRBV5-4	TRBJ2-7	CASSRQTLFYEQYF
TRBV6-5	TRBJ2-1	CASNLLAGGGNEQFF
TRBV2	TRBJ2-5	CASNRYQETQYF
TRBV5-1	TRBJ2-7	CASSLAGGKYDEQYF
TRBV23-1	TRBJ2-5	CASSQSTRDRGRETQYF
TRBV11-3	TRBJ2-1	CASSFIAATYNEQFF
TRBV20-1	TRBJ2-7	CSASGVAGRSTYEQYF
TRBV19	TRBJ2-7	CASSARTGSYEQYF
TRBV7-2	TRBJ2-2	CASSLRVTGSGELFF
TRBV24-1	TRBJ2-1	CATSDDTTTGTSGRNEQFF
TRBV10-1	TRBJ2-7	CASSEYTSGYEQYF
TRBV7-2	TRBJ1-3	CASSFRNSGNTIYF
TRBV10-3	TRBJ2-2	CAISDSGTNTGELFF
TRBV4-1	TRBJ2-2	CASSGSGSGELFF
TRBV4-1	TRBJ2-7	CASSQSGYPYEQYF
TRBV12-3/TRBV12-4	TRBJ2-7	CASSLTSYEQYF
TRBV5-5	TRBJ1-6	CASSRGAVSYNSPLHF
TRBV2	TRBJ2-5	CASSVGGRVEETQYF